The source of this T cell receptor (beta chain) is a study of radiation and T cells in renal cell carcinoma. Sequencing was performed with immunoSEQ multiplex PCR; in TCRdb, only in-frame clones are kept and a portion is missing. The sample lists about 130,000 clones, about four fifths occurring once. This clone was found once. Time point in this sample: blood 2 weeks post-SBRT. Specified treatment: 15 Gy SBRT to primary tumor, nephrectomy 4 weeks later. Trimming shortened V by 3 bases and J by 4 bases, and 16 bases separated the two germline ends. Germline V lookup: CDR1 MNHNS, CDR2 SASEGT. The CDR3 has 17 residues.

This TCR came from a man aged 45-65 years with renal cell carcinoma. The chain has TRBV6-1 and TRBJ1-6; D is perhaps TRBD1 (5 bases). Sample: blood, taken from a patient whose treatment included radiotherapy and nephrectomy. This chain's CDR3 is CASSDFPSGRYNSPLHF. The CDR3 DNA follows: TGTGCCAGCAGTGATTTCCCCTCGGGACGATATAATTCACCCCTCCACTTT.